This TCR beta chain was sequenced during a study of PD-L1 blockade in urothelial cancer (dated by TCRdb to about 2017). The study in broad terms: Therapy was started in the mid-2010s for all patients, and atezolizumab 1,200 mg was administered intravenously every 3 weeks. About 90% of the roughly 30 patients were males with bladder-origin urothelial cancer, and about 65% of the roughly 30 reported a prior smoking history. Patients had an ECOG performance status of 0 or 1 and had received between 0 and 3 prior chemotherapy regimens. Blood samples were analyzed at two time points: 3 weeks after treatment start (second dose) and 6 weeks after treatment start. A median of about 140,000 T cells and 80,000 to 95,000 unique TCRs was obtained from blood samples, and a median clonality of roughly 0.082 was observed. An exploratory multi-omic analysis was conducted of the somatic, immune and clinical correlates of response to PD-L1 blockade with atezolizumab in urothelial cancer. Pretreatment tumor samples, along with matched peripheral blood collected serially before and after atezolizumab treatment, underwent TCR sequencing. Durable clinical benefit was defined as a progression-free survival longer than 6 months, and TCR features were additionally tested against progression-free survival and overall survival. Whole exome sequencing and RNA sequencing of pretreatment tumors were performed alongside TCR sequencing in the same patients. Several patients achieved durable clinical benefit and approximately 20 did not. Some 30 patients had pretreatment blood TCR-seq, roughly 25 had at least one posttreatment blood collection, and roughly 25 had tumor TCR-seq. What the study reported, not specific to this receptor: A pretreatment peripheral blood TCR clonality below the median was linked to improved progression-free and overall survival. Because the sample size was small (n = 29) and many of the analyses were exploratory, the results are meant to be hypothesis-generating. Patients with durable benefit showed greater expansion of tumor-associated TCR clones in peripheral blood 3 weeks after starting treatment (n ≈ 23, p = 0.022).

Reading the label with the study, this specimen's time point is: pretreatment peripheral blood. The cohort included 25 to 30 patients with locally advanced or metastatic urothelial carcinoma who were treated at Memorial Sloan Kettering on a trial protocol. Peripheral blood mononuclear cells were collected pretreatment and during treatment, with between 1 and 8 total time points per patient. The Qiagen DNeasy Blood extraction kit was used to purify genomic DNA from total PBMCs and from tumor samples. Collected pretreatment and during treatment, PBMCs were isolated and stored as previously described. To estimate absolute template abundance from read counts, synthetic TCR analog templates were spiked into each PCR. Using the immunoSEQ assay, TCRbeta CDR3 regions were amplified from genomic DNA with bias-controlled V and J gene primers. Sequencing of rearranged TCRbeta segments was performed at approximately 20X coverage. The authors' analysis ran thus. Sequencing errors were corrected by clustering and CDR3s were annotated against IMGT to assign V, D and J genes. Out-of-frame and stop-codon sequences were excluded, and only productive TCRbeta rearrangements were used in downstream analyses. Clonality was calculated as one minus the Shannon entropy normalized by the log of the number of unique productive sequences. Clones differing between time points or between blood and tumor were identified by Fisher's exact test with Benjamini-Hochberg correction at adjusted p below 0.01. Imported from immuneACCESS, the table was reduced by TCRdb to in-frame sequences with V and J called. These copies leave out some clones; in studies compared against another copy, an unresolved V gene accounts for under half, and the cause of the remainder is not known. V and J calls and clone size are those listed in that table; D and trimming were worked out from the DNA. This sample lists over 45,000 clones; just over 85% were detected once. The ten top clones hold about 20% of the sample.

A word on this clone: The antigen this receptor binds is unknown. Base qualities are not at hand, and no much larger clone is one base apart.

V sheds 4 bases and J sheds 6 bases, leaving 12 bases between their ends. The germline V gene (reference sequence) sets CDR1 to MNHEY and CDR2 to SMNVEV. The CDR3 covers 13 residues, taking in both the cysteine and the phenylalanine. Just CDR3 DNA is preserved here, 39 bases in frame from base 1. Recombination linked TRBV27 to TRBJ1-2, with the D gene uncertain. The sequence was obtained from a man in his fifties or sixties with urothelial cancer. This specimen consisted of PBMCs, obtained around atezolizumab (anti-PD-L1) treatment. The CDR3 protein is CASSSGFWDGYTF. The sequence in DNA is TGTGCCAGCAGTTCGGGGTTCTGGGATGGCTACACCTTC.